Here is one T cell receptor (beta chain) with its context. The data were obtained in a study of blood T cell repertoires in COVID-19. The CDR3 covers 14 residues. CDR1 and CDR2 (germline): SGHDT, YYEEEE. The ends lost 3 bases at V and 8 bases at J; junction bases unmatched: 7. Sequenced by immunoSEQ multiplex PCR; TCRdb stores in-frame clones only, minus some. Of fewer than 95,000 clones in the sample, more than 80% were seen once. This clonotype was obtained from a man in his fifties with active or convalescent COVID-19. This chain connects TRBV5-6 to TRBJ2-1; 8 nucleotides match TRBD2. The sequenced sample consisted of peripheral blood. This CDR3 is CASSSQRESDEQFF. In DNA form, the CDR3 reads TGTGCCAGCAGCTCCCAGCGGGAGTCGGATGAGCAGTTCTTC.